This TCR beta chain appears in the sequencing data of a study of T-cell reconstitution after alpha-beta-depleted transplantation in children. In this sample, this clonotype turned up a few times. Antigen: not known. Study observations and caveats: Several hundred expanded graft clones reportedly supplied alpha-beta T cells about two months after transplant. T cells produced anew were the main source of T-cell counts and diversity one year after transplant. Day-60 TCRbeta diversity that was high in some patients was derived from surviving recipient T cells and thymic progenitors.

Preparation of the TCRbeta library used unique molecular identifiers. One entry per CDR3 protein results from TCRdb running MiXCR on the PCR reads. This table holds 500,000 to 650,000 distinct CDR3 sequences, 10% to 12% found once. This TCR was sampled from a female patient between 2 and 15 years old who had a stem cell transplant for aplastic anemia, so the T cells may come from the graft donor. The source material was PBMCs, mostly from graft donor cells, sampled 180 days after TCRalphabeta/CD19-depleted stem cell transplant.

The CDR3 DNA is TGTGCCAGCAGCTCCACAGGGGCGGCTCGGGAAAAACTGTTTTTT. Translating gives CASSSTGAAREKLFF. V usage is TRBV5-5 and J usage is TRBJ1-4, with TRBD1 matching over 7 bases. CDR1 and CDR2 (germline): SGHKS, YYEKEE (reference sequence). The CDR3 is 15 amino acids. V trimming: 3 bases; J trimming: 8 bases; junction bases outside the gene matches: 10.